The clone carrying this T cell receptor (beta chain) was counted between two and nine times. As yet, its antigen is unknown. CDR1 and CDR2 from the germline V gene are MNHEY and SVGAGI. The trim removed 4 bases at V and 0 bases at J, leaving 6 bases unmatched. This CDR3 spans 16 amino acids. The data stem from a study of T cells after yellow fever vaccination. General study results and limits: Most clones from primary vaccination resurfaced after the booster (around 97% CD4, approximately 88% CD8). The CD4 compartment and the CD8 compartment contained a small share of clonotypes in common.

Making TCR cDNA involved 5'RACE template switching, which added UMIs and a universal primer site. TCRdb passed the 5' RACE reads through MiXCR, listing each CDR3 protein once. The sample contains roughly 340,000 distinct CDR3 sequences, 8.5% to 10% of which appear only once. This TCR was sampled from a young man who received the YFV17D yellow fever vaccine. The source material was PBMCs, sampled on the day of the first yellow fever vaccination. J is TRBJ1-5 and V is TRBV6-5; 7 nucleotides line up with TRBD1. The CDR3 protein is CASSSRYRGSNQPQHF. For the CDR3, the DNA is TGTGCCAGCAGTTCGCGATACAGGGGTAGCAATCAGCCCCAGCATTTT.